These T cell receptor beta chains were read from a single sample in a study of control samples from healthy donors and cancer patients. Here immunoSEQ multiplex PCR was the method, and the copy in TCRdb shows in-frame clones only, minus some. The table shows 85,000 to 100,000 clones, with around 80% occurring only once. Sequenced material: blood. The receptors here all came from a man aged 55 to 69 in good health. The CDR3 runs from the conserved cysteine through the conserved F or W. The D gene is left open where the match is weak. Clone size is given for some rows only: seen once, a few or many times, or a class if the clone is expanded.

J gene: TRBJ1-5
clone size: -
D gene: -
V gene: TRBV6-4
CDR3 DNA: TGTGCCAGCAGTGAAGGGCCGGGAGGAAATCAGCCCCAGCATTTT
CDR3 protein: CASSEGPGGNQPQHF

J gene: TRBJ1-2
clone size: -
D gene: -
V gene: TRBV30
CDR3 DNA: TGTGCCTGGGTTATTGGGGCTAATGGCTACACCTTC
CDR3 protein: CAWVIGANGYTF

J gene: TRBJ2-3
clone size: once
D gene: TRBD1
V gene: TRBV4-1
CDR3 DNA: TGCGCCAGCAGCCAAGGGACAGGGGTAGGCACAGATACGCAGTATTTT
CDR3 protein: CASSQGTGVGTDTQYF

J gene: TRBJ2-2
clone size: few
D gene: TRBD2
V gene: TRBV28
CDR3 DNA: TGTGCCAGCAGGGGGGGACTAGTGGAGACCGGGGAGCTGTTTTTT
CDR3 protein: CASRGGLVETGELFF

J gene: TRBJ2-3
clone size: once
D gene: -
V gene: TRBV27
CDR3 DNA: TGTGCCAGCCCGCCCCACCGACCCCGCACAGATACGCAGTATTTT
CDR3 protein: CASPPHRPRTDTQYF

J gene: TRBJ2-6
clone size: -
D gene: -
V gene: TRBV6-5
CDR3 DNA: TGTGCCAGCAGGCTACAGGGCCCTGGGGCCAACGTCCTGACTTTC
CDR3 protein: CASRLQGPGANVLTF

J gene: TRBJ2-7
clone size: -
D gene: -
V gene: TRBV19
CDR3 DNA: TGTGCCAGTAGTATGGGAGCCCGCTACGAGCAGTACTTC
CDR3 protein: CASSMGARYEQYF

J gene: TRBJ2-7
clone size: -
D gene: TRBD1
V gene: TRBV7-3
CDR3 DNA: TGTGCCAGCAGCTTGACAGGGGGGCGGGAGCAGTACTTC
CDR3 protein: CASSLTGGREQYF

J gene: TRBJ1-2
clone size: -
D gene: TRBD1
V gene: TRBV5-8
CDR3 DNA: TGTGCCAGCAGCCGGGGACAGGGACTTTATGTCTACACCTTC
CDR3 protein: CASSRGQGLYVYTF

J gene: TRBJ1-3
clone size: -
D gene: -
V gene: TRBV30
CDR3 DNA: TGTGCCTGGGACCCCGGAAGCTCTGGAAACACCATATATTTT
CDR3 protein: CAWDPGSSGNTIYF

J gene: TRBJ2-3
clone size: -
D gene: -
V gene: TRBV24-1
CDR3 DNA: TGTGCCACCAGTGATTCCTTGGGGGAAGAGGGAGATACGCAGTATTTT
CDR3 protein: CATSDSLGEEGDTQYF

J gene: TRBJ2-2
clone size: -
D gene: TRBD2
V gene: TRBV19
CDR3 DNA: TGTGCCAGCCATACTAGCGGGAGGCCCACCGGGGAGCTGTTTTTT
CDR3 protein: CASHTSGRPTGELFF

J gene: TRBJ1-5
clone size: few
D gene: TRBD1
V gene: TRBV27
CDR3 DNA: TGTGCCAGCAGTTCGGCGACAGGGAGTGGTGATCAGCCCCAGCATTTT
CDR3 protein: CASSSATGSGDQPQHF

J gene: TRBJ1-6
clone size: few
D gene: -
V gene: TRBV7-9
CDR3 DNA: TGTGCCAGCAGCCCAACGGACACTGTTAATTCACCCCTCCACTTT
CDR3 protein: CASSPTDTVNSPLHF

J gene: TRBJ2-2
clone size: -
D gene: -
V gene: TRBV3-1/TRBV3-2
CDR3 DNA: TGTGCCAGCAGCCCAGCCCCCCTTTTCGGGAGAGCCGGGGAGCTGTTTTTT
CDR3 protein: CASSPAPLFGRAGELFF

J gene: TRBJ2-5
clone size: once
D gene: -
V gene: TRBV5-1
CDR3 DNA: TGCGCCAGCACCCCTACGCGGTTTGGGACCCAGTACTTC
CDR3 protein: CASTPTRFGTQYF

J gene: TRBJ1-4
clone size: -
D gene: -
V gene: TRBV7-8
CDR3 DNA: TGTGCCAGCAGCTTACAGGGAACTAATGAAAAACTGTTTTTT
CDR3 protein: CASSLQGTNEKLFF

J gene: TRBJ1-3
clone size: -
D gene: -
V gene: TRBV4-1
CDR3 DNA: TGCGCCAGCAGCCAGGGAAGGGCACACAGCGGCTCTGGAAACACCATATATTTT
CDR3 protein: CASSQGRAHSGSGNTIYF

J gene: TRBJ2-2
clone size: -
D gene: TRBD2
V gene: TRBV6-4
CDR3 DNA: TGTGCCAGCAGTGACTCACGGGAGGGCTCCGGGGAGCTGTTTTTT
CDR3 protein: CASSDSREGSGELFF

J gene: TRBJ2-1
clone size: -
D gene: TRBD1
V gene: TRBV7-8
CDR3 DNA: TGTGCCAGCAGCCCGCTCCAGGGGGCCTACAATGAGCAGTTCTTC
CDR3 protein: CASSPLQGAYNEQFF

J gene: TRBJ2-7
clone size: -
D gene: TRBD1
V gene: TRBV11-3
CDR3 DNA: TGTGCCAGCAGCCCGGGACAGGGATCCTACGAGCAGTACTTC
CDR3 protein: CASSPGQGSYEQYF

J gene: TRBJ2-1
clone size: -
D gene: TRBD1
V gene: TRBV5-1
CDR3 DNA: TGCGCCAGCAGCCGGGACAGGTCAGCCCGCGGGGAGCAGTTCTTC
CDR3 protein: CASSRDRSARGEQFF

J gene: TRBJ2-1
clone size: -
D gene: TRBD1
V gene: TRBV5-1
CDR3 DNA: TGCGCCAGCAGCGGGACAGGGAGCTCCTACAATGAGCAGTTCTTC
CDR3 protein: CASSGTGSSYNEQFF